This passage covers 7 T cell receptor beta chains from one sample sequenced in a study of cytomegalovirus exposure and HLA in healthy donors. Vbeta (60) and Jbeta (13) primers were used in the PCR. Using immunoSEQ multiplex PCR, the repertoire was profiled, and TCRdb retains in-frame clones only, with some absent. There are some 170,000 clones in the sample; 8.5% to 10% occur only once, and about 1.2% lies in the top ten. The sequenced sample was PBMCs. The receptors shown here come from a woman under 40 in good health and CMV-seropositive.

V is TRBV5-1 and J is TRBJ1-4, with TRBD1 matching over 7 bases. The CDR3 has 14 amino acids. With 0 bases clipped from V and 5 bases from J, the junction kept 1 base outside the gene matches. The germline CDR1 and CDR2 sequences are SGHRS and YFSETQ. CDR3 sequence: CASSLAGGNEKLFF. CDR3 nucleotides: TGCGCCAGCAGCTTGGCAGGGGGGAATGAAAAACTGTTTTTT.

V is TRBV7-2 and J is TRBJ1-2; the D gene is possibly TRBD1 (5 bases). Germline V gene data show CDR1 as SGHTA and CDR2 as FQGNSA. The length of the CDR3 is 15 residues. V gave up 3 bases and J gave up 1 base, with 12 bases separating them. DNA for the CDR3: TGTGCCAGCAGCTTTTCCCAGGGACTTAACTATGGCTACACCTTC. Its translation is CASSFSQGLNYGYTF.

The chain links TRBV7-9 to TRBJ2-7, with 8 bases matching TRBD1. V dropped 8 bases and J dropped 3; count of bases not matched to a gene: 6. The CDR3 loop spans 13 amino acids. Germline V gives CDR1 SEHNR, CDR2 FQNEAQ (reference sequence). The CDR3 spells CASSPRGRYEQYF. CDR3 coding DNA: TGTGCCAGCTCACCCAGGGGGCGCTACGAGCAGTACTTC.

This clone was seen a handful of times. The V call is TRBV4-2, the J call TRBJ2-3; 7 bases line up with TRBD1. V lost 1 base and J lost 8; bases outside the gene matches: 6. The CDR3 has 14 residues. CDR1 is LGHNA, CDR2 YNFKEQ, per germline. The CDR3 DNA is TGTGCCAGCAGCCAAGCCGGGACAGCAGGTACGCAGTATTTT. Its translation is CASSQAGTAGTQYF.

The chain recombines TRBV7-9 with TRBJ2-1; D is unclear. Germline assignment: CDR1 SEHNR and CDR2 FQNEAQ (reference sequence). Trimming left V 2 bases short and J 3 bases short, with 14 bases between. This CDR3 is built from 16 residues. The CDR3 region has the DNA TGTGCCAGCAGCTTATACGCCACTACTATCTACAATGAGCAGTTCTTC. This sequence encodes CASSLYATTIYNEQFF.

This chain uses TRBV19 with TRBJ1-5, with 7 bases identical to TRBD1. Trimming removed 3 bases from V and 5 bases from J; junction bases left unmatched: 7. Germline V gene data show CDR1 as LNHDA and CDR2 as SQIVND (reference sequence). There are 15 residues in the CDR3. The CDR3 coding sequence is TGTGCCAGTAGTATTTGGACAGGTCCGGATCAGCCCCAGCATTTT. As protein: CASSIWTGPDQPQHF.

The V gene is TRBV10-3, the J gene TRBJ2-3; D possibly corresponds to TRBD1 (6 bases). Trimming shortened V by 8 bases and J by 1 base, and 10 bases separated the two germline ends. The CDR3 is 13 amino acids. The germline CDR1 and CDR2 sequences are ENHRY and SYGVKD. The CDR3 sequence: CAIEAGGTDTQYF. For the CDR3, the DNA is TGTGCCATCGAGGCAGGGGGCACAGATACGCAGTATTTT.